This T cell receptor (beta chain) was identified during a study of blood T cells in healthy people across ages (dated by TCRdb to about 2015). For context, the study as a whole: Template switching captured roughly one uniquely barcoded TCR beta cDNA molecule per two T cells in model experiments. Using deep sequencing normalized with unique cDNA molecular identifiers, the study measured how TCR beta repertoire diversity changes with age. The donors were divided into four age groups: young (average around 16 years), middle-aged (around 41), aged (about 62) and long-lived (about 84). To avoid experimental bias, donors of different ages were distributed randomly across sequencing lanes. The study analyzed two additional independent replicas of 1 million unique cDNA reads from the same blood draw for two donors, one aged 18 to 30 and one aged 80 or older.

Broad study findings and their caveats: The CMV infection status of donors was not known, potentially confounding age-related changes in expanded clonotypes. As age increased, observed TCR beta diversity per million T cells dropped in a roughly linear way, and a significant reduction was already evident by age 40. Since profiling was done on bulk unsorted PBMCs, naive and antigen-experienced compartments could not be conclusively compared. Compared with the aged group, the long-lived group had more naive CD4+ T cells, fewer expanded clones and increased TCR diversity, suggesting age selection. Observed TCR beta diversity correlated strongly with the percentage of naive T cells measured by flow cytometry. Estimates of total diversity from one million sequenced T cells were regarded as lower bounds and underestimates.

Concerning this clonotype itself: There is no known antigen for this receptor. No base quality information exists; no much larger clone differs at one position.

The library came from 5' RACE. Sequencing took place on an Illumina HiSeq 2500. A second roughly 6 to 12 cycle PCR used a sample-barcoded 5' primer and a J-beta primer mix. A template-switch 5' adaptor carrying 12 random nucleotides introduced a unique molecular identifier onto each TCR beta cDNA molecule. At least 2.5 million CDR3-containing paired-end reads were obtained from each sample. First-strand cDNA synthesis was performed from all RNA using the Mint cDNA synthesis kit, with priming by a TRBC-specific oligonucleotide. Following uracil-DNA glycosylase treatment, all cDNA underwent a first 18-cycle PCR with the universal primers M1SS and BC2_uni_R. The study's own analysis went as follows. Each sample was normalized by randomly selecting 1 million high-quality reads, each carrying a distinct molecular identifier. Instead of being binned into consensus sequences, reads with shared molecular identifiers were discarded. MiTCR, with a Q25 quality threshold and the strictest error-elimination algorithm, was used for CDR3 identification, clonotype clustering and error correction. A nonparametric unseen species model with Euler transformation was used to estimate lower-bound total TCR beta diversity. The public reads were quality trimmed at Q25 with fastp and then assembled into clones with MiXCR by TCRdb, keeping productive beta chains. Records with the same CDR3 protein are collapsed into one entry carrying the most frequent genes and DNA. TCRdb's processing, not the study's, gives the V and J calls here. The sample data list 800,000 to 1,000,000 distinct CDR3 sequences, and 45% to 50% of these were observed just once. Together, the top ten hold about an eighth of the sample.

For CDR1 and CDR2, the germline V gene lists KGHDR and SFDVKD. The CDR3 has 16 amino acids, counting the end cysteine and phenylalanine. CDR3 DNA is the only sequence kept; it has 48 bases, read in frame from the first base. Unmatched junction bases come to 5, with V trimmed by 5 bases and J by 2 bases. The donors were 40 or so Caucasian individuals from Russia, aged roughly 6 to 100 years, who were systemically healthy. Each donor gave ten milliliters of peripheral blood, collected into EDTA-treated Vacutainer tubes. Ficoll-Paque density-gradient centrifugation was used to isolate PBMCs, with at least 6.5 million per sample. Trizol reagent was used to extract total RNA from PBMCs, with at least 6 micrograms per sample. Naive CD45RAhigh/CD27high T cell percentages were measured by flow cytometry on a PBMC aliquot from every donor.

This sequence originates from a man younger than 45 in good health. Rearrangement joined TRBV24-1 to TRBJ2-3; TRBD1 fits 11 bases in the junction. What was sequenced was blood. The DNA reads as follows: TGTGCCACCAGTGCCGGGACAGGGGGAGACACAGATACGCAGTATTTT. Its protein product is CATSAGTGGDTDTQYF.